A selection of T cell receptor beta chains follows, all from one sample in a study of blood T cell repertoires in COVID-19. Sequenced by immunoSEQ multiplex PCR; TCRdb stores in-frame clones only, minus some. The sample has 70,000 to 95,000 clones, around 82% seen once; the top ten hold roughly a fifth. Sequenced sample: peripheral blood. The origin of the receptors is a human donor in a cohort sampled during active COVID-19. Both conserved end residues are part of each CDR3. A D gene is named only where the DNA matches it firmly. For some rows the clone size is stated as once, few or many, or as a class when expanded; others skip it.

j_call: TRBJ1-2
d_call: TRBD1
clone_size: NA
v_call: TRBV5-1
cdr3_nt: TGCGCCAGCAGCTGGACAGGGATGGATGGCTACACCTTC
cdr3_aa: CASSWTGMDGYTF

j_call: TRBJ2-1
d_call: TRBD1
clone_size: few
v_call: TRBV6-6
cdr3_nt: TGTGCCAGCAGTATACAGGGGGACCGCTACAATGAGCAGTTCTTC
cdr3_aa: CASSIQGDRYNEQFF

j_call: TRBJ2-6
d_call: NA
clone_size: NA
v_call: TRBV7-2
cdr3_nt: TGTGCCAGCATCAGAAACACCAAAAACTCTGGGGCCAACGTCCTGACTTTC
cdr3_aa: CASIRNTKNSGANVLTF

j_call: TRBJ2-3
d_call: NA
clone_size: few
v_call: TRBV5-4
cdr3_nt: TGTGCCAGCAGCTTGGGGGCCCTGTCAGATACGCAGTATTTT
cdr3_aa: CASSLGALSDTQYF

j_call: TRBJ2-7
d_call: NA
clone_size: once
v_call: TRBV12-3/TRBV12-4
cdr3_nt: TGTGCCAGCAGTCCCTCGGGCTACGAGCAGTACTTC
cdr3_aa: CASSPSGYEQYF

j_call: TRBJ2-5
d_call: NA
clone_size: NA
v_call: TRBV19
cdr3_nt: TGTGCCAGTAGTATAGATCGGCGGGAGACCCAGTACTTC
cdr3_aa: CASSIDRRETQYF

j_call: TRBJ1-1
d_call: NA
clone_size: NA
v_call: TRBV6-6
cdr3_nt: TGTGCCAGCAGTTACAGCCGGAACACTGAAGCTTTCTTT
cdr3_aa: CASSYSRNTEAFF

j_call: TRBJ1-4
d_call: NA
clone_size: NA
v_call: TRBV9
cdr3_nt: TGTGCCAGCAGCCCCAGGGTCGAATCTGTAAAACTGTTTTTT
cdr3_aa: CASSPRVESVKLFF

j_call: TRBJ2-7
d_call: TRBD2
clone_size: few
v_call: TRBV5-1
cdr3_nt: TGCGCCAGCAGCCTAGCGGGGCACTCCTACGAGCAGTACTTC
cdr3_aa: CASSLAGHSYEQYF

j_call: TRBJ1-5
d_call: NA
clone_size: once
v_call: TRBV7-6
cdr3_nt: TGTGCCAGCAGCTTAGCGCAGACAGGCAATCAGCCCCAGCATTTT
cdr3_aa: CASSLAQTGNQPQHF

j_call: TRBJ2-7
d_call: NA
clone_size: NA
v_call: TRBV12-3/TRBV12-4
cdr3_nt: TGTGCCAGCAGTGCCAGCTCCTACGAGCAGTACTTC
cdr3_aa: CASSASSYEQYF